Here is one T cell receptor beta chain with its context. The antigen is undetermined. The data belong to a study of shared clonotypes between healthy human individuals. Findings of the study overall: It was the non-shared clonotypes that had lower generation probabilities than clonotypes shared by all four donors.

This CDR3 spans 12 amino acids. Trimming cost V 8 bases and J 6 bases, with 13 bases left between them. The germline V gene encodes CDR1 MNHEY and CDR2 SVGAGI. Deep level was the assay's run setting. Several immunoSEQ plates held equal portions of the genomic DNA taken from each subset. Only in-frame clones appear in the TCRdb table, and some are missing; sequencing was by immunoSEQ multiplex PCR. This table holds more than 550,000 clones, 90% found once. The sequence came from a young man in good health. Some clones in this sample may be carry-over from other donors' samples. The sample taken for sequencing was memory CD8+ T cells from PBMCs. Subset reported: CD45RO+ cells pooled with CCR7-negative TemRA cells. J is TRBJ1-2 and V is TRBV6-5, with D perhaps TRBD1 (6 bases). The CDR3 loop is CASQGQENGYTF. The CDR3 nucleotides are TGTGCCAGCCAGGGGCAGGAAAATGGCTACACCTTC.